The 2 T cell receptor beta chains reported below all come from one sample, sequenced in a study of identical twins. TCRdb reprocessed the 5' RACE reads via MiXCR and lists one record per CDR3 protein. The sample yields 1.5 million to 2 million distinct CDR3 sequences, about 32% seen once. The sample comprised cord blood. The receptor source for this set is a newborn girl in good health.

This clonotype was observed a few times. The CDR3 loop reads CAISEGREAKNIQYF. CDR3 DNA sequence: TGTGCCATCAGTGAGGGCAGGGAGGCCAAAAACATTCAGTACTTC. The chain joins TRBV10-3 to TRBJ2-4; D might be TRBD1 or TRBD2, each matching 5 bases. V was clipped by 2 bases and J by 1 base, with 9 bases between them. Germline V gene sequence: CDR1 ENHRY, CDR2 SYGVKD. The CDR3 spans 15 residues.

J is TRBJ2-7 and V is TRBV20-1; perhaps TRBD2 as D (6 bases). Germline V gives CDR1 DFQATT, CDR2 SNEGSKA (reference sequence). The CDR3 runs to 15 residues. V dropped 2 bases and J dropped 3 bases, with 17 bases sitting between them. In DNA, the CDR3 is TGCAGTGCTAGACCAACGGACCCCGGGGGCTACGAGCAGTACTTC. Translated, it gives CSARPTDPGGYEQYF.